The 2 T cell receptor beta chains given below trace back to one sample, sequenced in a study of PD-1 blockade in classical Hodgkin lymphoma. The protocol was immunoSEQ multiplex PCR, while the TCRdb copy is restricted to in-frame clones and leaves out a portion. The data contain about 24,000 clones, roughly four fifths of them singletons. Time point noted: cycle 4 day 1 (C4D1), after 5 to 7 weeks of nivolumab. Following autologous stem cell transplantation, relapse occurred in every patient, and exposure to brentuximab vedotin varied. Here the sequenced sample was peripheral blood mononuclear cells (PBMCs), taken before the fourth cycle of nivolumab. Every receptor here comes from a human donor with classical Hodgkin lymphoma.

This chain connects TRBV6-5 to TRBJ2-5, with TRBD1 matching over 9 bases. Germline trimming cut 8 bases from V and 0 bases from J; bases unmatched to any gene: 4. The germline V gene has CDR1 MNHEY and CDR2 SVGAGI. The CDR3 sequence is 14 residues long. The DNA for the CDR3 is TGTGCCAGCCGGGACAGGGACTACCAAGAGACCCAGTACTTC. Translated, it gives CASRDRDYQETQYF.

The table lists this clone with a count of one. The chain links TRBV29-1 to TRBJ1-1, with D unresolved. The V gene lost 4 bases and the J gene lost 3 bases, with 9 bases spanning the gap. Germline CDR1 is SQVTM and CDR2 is ANQGSEA. CDR3 size: 12 residues. The CDR3 region has the DNA TGCAGCGTTGTGGAGACCCACACTGAAGCTTTCTTT. It specifies CSVVETHTEAFF.